This T cell receptor beta chain was captured by sequencing in a study of blood T cell repertoires in COVID-19. Clones were sequenced by immunoSEQ multiplex PCR, and TCRdb holds only the in-frame ones, with some missing. The table has about 480,000 clones, nearly 90% seen once. The sequence derives from a man in his late teens or twenties with COVID-19, enrolled during active disease. The sample comprised peripheral blood.

CDR3 amino acids: CASSLESGQNTEAFF. DNA of the CDR3: TGTGCCAGCAGCTTGGAGTCGGGACAAAACACTGAAGCTTTCTTT. This chain joins TRBV5-4 and TRBJ1-1; D is perhaps TRBD1 (6 bases). The germline V gene has CDR1 SGHNT and CDR2 YYREEE (reference sequence). CDR3 size: 15 residues. V lost 0 bases and J lost 2, with 11 bases in between.